This TCR beta chain is from a study of PD-1 blockade in classical Hodgkin lymphoma. The overall study: Nivolumab dosing for patients was 3 mg/kg, administered intravenously every 2 weeks. Study-level results: In CD4+ cells, TCR diversity went up significantly by C4D1, but in CD8+ cells it did not. Newly diagnosed patients were reported to exhibit reduced baseline TCR diversity relative to healthy donors. Patients who responded completely had about the same baseline diversity as newly diagnosed patients.

This sample's time point: cycle 4 day 1 (C4D1), after five to seven weeks of nivolumab. There was relapse after autologous stem cell transplantation in every patient, and there was variation in brentuximab vedotin exposure. This clone was seen a single time. Its antigen is undetermined. Deletions cut 2 bases from V and 1 base from J, with 6 bases between. The CDR3 has 14 residues. Looked up from germline, CDR1 is KGHSH and CDR2 is LQKENI. Assay used: immunoSEQ multiplex PCR; TCRdb lists only in-frame clones, some missing. Of over 70,000 clones in the sample, less than 95% were seen once. The TCR originated in a human donor with classical Hodgkin lymphoma. The chain combines TRBV18 with TRBJ1-5; D might be TRBD1 (6 bases). The sequencing here drew on peripheral blood mononuclear cells (PBMCs), taken before the fourth cycle of nivolumab. CDR3 residues: CASSPDRSNQPQHF. The CDR3, as DNA: TGTGCCAGCTCACCAGACAGGAGCAATCAGCCCCAGCATTTT.